These 28 T cell receptor beta chains originate from one sample sequenced in a study of cytomegalovirus exposure and HLA in healthy donors. The PCR contained 60 Vbeta and 13 Jbeta primers. The method was immunoSEQ multiplex PCR; TCRdb's version includes in-frame clones alone and lacks a portion of them. The data contain approximately 88,000 clones, roughly 79% of them singletons. The specimen sequenced was PBMCs. These receptors all come from a male donor in good health and CMV-seronegative.

The gene calls are TRBV28 and TRBJ2-3; TRBD1 is a possible D gene (6 bases). CDR3 length: 15 amino acids. Trimming took off 10 bases at V and 2 bases at J, with 19 bases between the two ends. CDR1 is MDHEN, CDR2 SYDVKM, per germline. The CDR3 region is CAITKAGTYTDTQYF. Here the CDR3 DNA reads TGTGCCATCACTAAGGCAGGGACATACACAGATACGCAGTATTTT. The complete variable domain, with remaining parts taken from reference TRBV28 and TRBJ2-3, reads DVKVTQSSRYLVKRTGEKVFLECVQDMDHENMFWYRQDPGLGLRLIYFSYDVKMKEKGDIPEGYSVSREKKERFSLILESASTNQTSMYLCAITKAGTYTDTQYFGPGTRLTVL.

This chain links TRBV19 with TRBJ1-6, with a tentative D call TRBD1 (6 bases). CDR3 length: 15 residues. The V end was cut by 3 bases, the J end by 6 bases, with 12 bases between. The germline CDR1 and CDR2 sequences are LNHDA and SQIVND (reference sequence). The CDR3 spells CASSIGDTINSPLHF. As DNA, the CDR3 is TGTGCCAGTAGTATCGGGGACACTATTAATTCACCCCTCCACTTT.

In this sample, this clone turned up a few times. DNA for the CDR3: TGTGCCTGGACCGACAGGGAAACTGAAGCTTTCTTT. Translated: CAWTDRETEAFF. The chain links TRBV30 to TRBJ1-1; 7 bases fit TRBD1. This CDR3 is built from 12 residues. V dropped 4 bases and J dropped 5; count of bases not matched to a gene: 4. Germline-derived CDR1 and CDR2 are GTSNPN and SVGIG (reference sequence).

J is TRBJ1-3 and V is TRBV5-1, with D unclear. Trimming removed 6 bases at V and 0 bases at J, with 13 bases between. Germline V gene lookup returns CDR1 SGHRS and CDR2 YFSETQ. The CDR3 sequence is 15 residues long. In DNA, the CDR3 is TGCGCCAGCAAAGGCGAGGCTTACTCTGGAAACACCATATATTTT. Amino acids: CASKGEAYSGNTIYF.

The chain joins TRBV6-5 to TRBJ2-7; TRBD1 matches 7 bases. V lost 6 bases, J lost 6 bases, and 11 bases stayed unmatched. The CDR3 covers 14 residues. Germline values: CDR1 MNHEY, CDR2 SVGAGI. CDR3 sequence (DNA): TGTGCCAGCAGCCGACAGGGCTTAGGGGGCGAGCAGTACTTC. Translating it yields CASSRQGLGGEQYF.

The chain uses TRBV19 and TRBJ1-4; D perhaps matches TRBD1 (6 bases). The CDR3 contains 14 residues. V lost 6 bases and J 7 bases, leaving 15 bases between the germline ends. Germline V gives CDR1 LNHDA, CDR2 SQIVND (reference sequence). CDR3 DNA: TGTGCCAGTAGATCGACAGGCCAGGGTGAAAAACTGTTTTTT. Translating gives CASRSTGQGEKLFF.

J is TRBJ2-7 and V is TRBV19, with 13 bases identical to TRBD2. The CDR3 runs to 19 residues. Trimming took 6 bases from V and 4 from J; bases not matched to a gene: 18. Germline CDR1 reads LNHDA; CDR2 reads SQIVND (reference sequence). The CDR3 DNA is TGTGCCAGTAGGGGAGTTCGACTAGCGGGAGGCACCTTAGGGTACGAGCAGTACTTC. It yields the protein CASRGVRLAGGTLGYEQYF.

The chain combines TRBV5-5 with TRBJ2-1, with TRBD2 matching over 7 bases. CDR1 is SGHKS and CDR2 is YYEKEE in the germline V gene (reference sequence). The CDR3 has 15 residues. J gave up 2 bases and V 1 base, and 3 bases lay outside the gene matches. The CDR3 sequence: CASSLPAGTYNEQFF. In DNA, the CDR3 is TGTGCCAGCAGCTTGCCAGCGGGAACCTACAATGAGCAGTTCTTC.

The rearrangement joins TRBV5-1 to TRBJ2-5, with 10 bases identical to TRBD1. After removal of 2 bases from V and 5 bases from J, the junction contained 6 bases not matched to a gene. This CDR3 comprises 15 residues. Germline V gene sequence: CDR1 SGHRS, CDR2 YFSETQ. The CDR3 DNA reads as TGCGCCAGCAGCTTAGGACAGGGGGTAGGGGAGACCCAGTACTTC. It specifies CASSLGQGVGETQYF.

This clone has only one observation. The rearrangement links TRBV28 to TRBJ2-5; 8 bases fit TRBD1. In germline, CDR1 is MDHEN, CDR2 SYDVKM. The CDR3 covers 16 residues. V trimming: 9 bases; J trimming: 1 base; junction bases outside the gene matches: 13. The CDR3 region has the DNA TGTGCCAGTCCAGGACGAAATGACAGGGGCCAAGAGACCCAGTACTTC. This encodes CASPGRNDRGQETQYF.

The V call is TRBV4-3, the J call TRBJ1-2; TRBD1 matches at 7 bases. Germline CDR1 is LGHNA and CDR2 is YSLEER. CDR3 length: 15 residues. J lost 8 bases, V lost 4 bases, and 13 bases had no gene match. The CDR3 coding sequence is TGCGCCAGCAGCCCCGCGACAGGGACCTTAACGGGCTACACCTTC. Amino acids: CASSPATGTLTGYTF.

The chain has TRBV5-1 and TRBJ1-2; D not certain. CDR1 is SGHRS, CDR2 YFSETQ, per germline. Trimming took 0 bases from V and 3 from J, leaving 6 bases between them. There are 13 residues in the CDR3. CDR3 sequence (DNA): TGCGCCAGCAGCTTGGACGGAGACTATGGCTACACCTTC. Its protein product is CASSLDGDYGYTF.

Points on this clone: A junction boundary mismatches the germline segment, possibly from a read error. The rearrangement joins TRBV11-2 to TRBJ2-4, with D perhaps TRBD2 (7 bases). In germline, CDR1 is SGHAT, CDR2 FQNNGV. CDR3 size: 18 residues. CDR3 coding DNA: TGTGCCAGCAGCCCTATTCGGGGGGCTGTTAAGGCCAAAAACAGTCAGTACTTC. This codes for CASSPIRGAVKAKNSQYF.

The chain links TRBV7-6 to TRBJ1-1; weak D call: TRBD1 (5 bases). With 8 bases removed from V and 4 bases from J, the gap between germline ends came to 20 bases. The CDR3 runs 15 residues. Germline V gene sequence: CDR1 SGHVS, CDR2 FNYEAQ. The CDR3 region has the DNA TGTGCCAGCCGCCAAGAGGTTGGGGGGGTCACTGAAGCTTTCTTT. Protein: CASRQEVGGVTEAFF.

The chain recombines TRBV5-6 with TRBJ2-1, with D tentatively TRBD2 (6 bases). The germline gives CDR1 SGHDT, CDR2 YYEEEE. The ends were cut back, 4 bases at V and 0 bases at J, with 11 bases in the middle. The CDR3 totals 15 residues. The CDR3 here is CASSPRRDSYNEQFF. The DNA of the CDR3 is TGTGCCAGCAGCCCCCGGCGGGACTCCTACAATGAGCAGTTCTTC.

This chain uses TRBV29-1 with TRBJ2-5, with D unresolved. The CDR3 contains 12 residues. V lost 3 bases, J lost 4 bases, and 9 bases lay in between. CDR1 is SQVTM, CDR2 ANQGSEA, per germline. The CDR3 DNA follows: TGCAGCGTTGACTTGCGAGCAGAGACCCAGTACTTC. Its protein is CSVDLRAETQYF. Variable domain in full (rest from reference TRBV29-1 and TRBJ2-5): SAVISQKPSRDICQRGTSLTIQCQVDSQVTMMFWYRQQPGQSLTLIATANQGSEATYESGFVIDKFPISRPNLTFSTLTVSNMSPEDSSIYLCSVDLRAETQYFGPGTRLLVL.

The V gene is TRBV5-1, the J gene TRBJ1-6, with TRBD1 matching over 8 bases. Germline trimming cut 3 bases from V and 4 bases from J; bases unmatched to any gene: 6. This CDR3 contains 16 residues. Germline V lookup: CDR1 SGHRS, CDR2 YFSETQ. The DNA for the CDR3 is TGCGCCAGCAGCTCCCACGGGACAGGATATAATTCACCCCTCCACTTT. Protein sequence: CASSSHGTGYNSPLHF.

This clone was found a few times. The J gene is TRBJ2-3, the V gene TRBV11-2; TRBD2 matches at 10 bases. Germline V lookup: CDR1 SGHAT, CDR2 FQNNGV. V dropped 6 bases and J dropped 4; count of bases not matched to a gene: 10. The CDR3 loop spans 16 amino acids. The CDR3 region is CASRRGIAGGSDTQYF. The CDR3 region has the DNA TGTGCCAGCAGAAGAGGTATAGCGGGGGGTTCAGATACGCAGTATTTT.

The V call is TRBV23-1, the J call TRBJ1-5, with D possibly matching TRBD1 (6 bases). TRBV23-1 is an open reading frame, and its role is uncertain. The ends were cut back, 7 bases at V and 2 bases at J, with 12 bases in the middle. The CDR3 covers 14 residues. CDR3 nucleotides: TGCGCCAGCATCCTGGGGGCGGGCAATCAGCCCCAGCATTTT. It encodes CASILGAGNQPQHF.

The rearrangement uses TRBV27 and TRBJ1-1, with D possibly being TRBD1 (6 bases). The V gene's germline CDR1 is MNHEY and CDR2 SMNVEV (reference sequence). V dropped 5 bases and J dropped 1 base, with 8 bases sitting between them. CDR3 length equals 13 residues. The CDR3 coding sequence is TGTGCCAGCAGTCCAGGGGAGAACACTGAAGCTTTCTTT. Its protein is CASSPGENTEAFF.

The V and J genes are TRBV4-1 and TRBJ1-1; 8 bases are shared with TRBD1. The CDR3 extends over 15 amino acids. The ends lost 0 bases at V and 5 bases at J; junction bases unmatched: 5. Germline V gene lookup returns CDR1 MGHRA and CDR2 YSYEKL. The CDR3 sequence: CASSQDVQGATEAFF. CDR3 nucleotides: TGCGCCAGCAGCCAAGATGTCCAGGGGGCGACTGAAGCTTTCTTT.

The chain uses TRBV29-1 and TRBJ2-3; 10 nucleotides align to TRBD1. V was clipped by 2 bases and J by 3 bases; unmatched bases: 5. This CDR3 has 15 residues. The germline CDR1 and CDR2 sequences are SQVTM and ANQGSEA. This CDR3 is CSVESTGGRTDTQYF. The DNA for the CDR3 is TGCAGCGTTGAATCGACAGGGGGCAGGACAGATACGCAGTATTTT.

This chain uses TRBV19 with TRBJ2-6; TRBD1 might be the D (6 bases). The germline V gene encodes CDR1 LNHDA and CDR2 SQIVND (reference sequence). Deletions cut 7 bases from V and 4 bases from J, with 14 bases between. The CDR3 is 15 residues long. Written as DNA, the CDR3 is TGTGCCAGTACCCGGCAGGGGCCCGGGGCCAACGTCCTGACTTTC. This sequence encodes CASTRQGPGANVLTF.

The CDR3 sequence is CASSSGDSPTGELFF. The CDR3 DNA is TGTGCCAGCAGTTCCGGGGACAGCCCGACCGGGGAGCTGTTTTTT. The gene calls are TRBV28 and TRBJ2-2; TRBD1 aligns across 7 bases. The CDR3 runs 15 residues. From germline, CDR1 is MDHEN and CDR2 SYDVKM. J gave up 5 bases and V 4 bases, and 7 bases lay outside the gene matches.

This clone was seen once. The chain recombines TRBV19 with TRBJ1-2, with D tentatively TRBD1 (6 bases). CDR3 length equals 16 residues. V was clipped by 5 bases and J by 5 bases, with 21 bases between them. CDR1 and CDR2 (germline): LNHDA, SQIVND (reference sequence). The CDR3 here is CASSAPPGTLVYGYTF. The CDR3 nucleotides read TGTGCCAGTAGTGCGCCCCCCGGGACACTTGTTTATGGCTACACCTTC.

This clone was recorded only once. As the CDR3 is not closed by the conserved phenylalanine or tryptophan, this likely results from a read error. The chain joins TRBV7-2 to TRBJ1-2, with 9 bases identical to TRBD1. Germline-derived CDR1 and CDR2 are SGHTA and FQGNSA. This CDR3 has 14 amino acids. V shed 9 bases, J shed 4 bases, and the junction held 9 bases outside the gene matches. The CDR3 loop reads CASTVGQGVYGYTL. Here the CDR3 DNA reads TGTGCCAGTACAGTGGGACAGGGCGTCTATGGCTACACCCTC.

Notes on this clone: Other DNA variants within this sample encode the same CDR3. The J gene is TRBJ1-5, the V gene TRBV28; D uncertain. Trimming took off 3 bases at V and 0 bases at J, with 6 bases between the two ends. This CDR3 has 14 residues. Germline V CDR1 and CDR2: MDHEN, SYDVKM. Here the CDR3 reads CASSFQNSNQPQHF. The CDR3 DNA follows: TGTGCCAGCAGTTTCCAAAATAGCAATCAGCCCCAGCATTTT.

The table lists this clone with a few counts. The chain has TRBV4-1 and TRBJ1-1; no definite D call. The CDR3 sequence is 15 residues long. Germline V gene sequence: CDR1 MGHRA, CDR2 YSYEKL. The ends were cut back, 0 bases at V and 3 bases at J, with 11 bases in the middle. The CDR3 reads CASSQDPAGYTEAFF. The CDR3 DNA sequence: TGCGCCAGCAGCCAAGATCCCGCAGGATACACTGAAGCTTTCTTT.